These 4 T cell receptor beta chains were all obtained from the same sample, sequenced in a study of shared clonotypes between healthy human individuals. TCRdb's copy holds only in-frame clones and misses some; the assay was immunoSEQ multiplex PCR. The sample consists of some 2,000,000 clones, about 94% of them appearing once. Material for sequencing was naive CD4+ T cells sorted from blood. As to subset: CD45RA+ positively selected. These receptors originate from a man between 18 and 35 years old in good health.

The chain uses TRBV2 and TRBJ2-7, with 10 nucleotides matching TRBD1. Germline trimming cut 6 bases from V and 2 bases from J; bases unmatched to any gene: 7. This CDR3 spans 15 amino acids. Per germline, CDR1 SNHLY and CDR2 FYNNEI. The CDR3 protein is CASSGGQGYTYEQYF. The CDR3 nucleotides are TGTGCCAGCAGCGGGGGACAGGGGTACACCTACGAGCAGTACTTC.

Turning to this clone: Other DNA sequences from this sample encode an identical CDR3 as well. J is TRBJ2-2 and V is TRBV5-1; D tentatively reads TRBD1 or TRBD2 (5 bases each). Germline CDR1 reads SGHRS; CDR2 reads YFSETQ. Between the trimmed V and J ends, which lost 0 bases and 4 bases, there was a span of 7 bases. This CDR3 has 14 amino acids. DNA for the CDR3: TGCGCCAGCAGCTTGGATGGGGGCACCGGGGAGCTGTTTTTT. Translation: CASSLDGGTGELFF.

This clone was seen once. This chain links TRBV6-1 with TRBJ1-5; no definite D call. CDR1 and CDR2 from the germline V gene are MNHNS and SASEGT. V was trimmed by 5 bases and J by 0 bases, leaving 11 bases between them. This CDR3 has 15 amino acids. For the CDR3, the DNA is TGTGCCAGCAGTACCGTCCACAGTAGCAATCAGCCCCAGCATTTT. This codes for CASSTVHSSNQPQHF.

The J gene is TRBJ2-1, the V gene TRBV10-3; perhaps D is TRBD1 or TRBD2 (5 bases each). Germline lookup yields CDR1 ENHRY and CDR2 SYGVKD. The CDR3 length is 13 residues. The V gene lost 5 bases and the J gene lost 8 bases, with 13 bases spanning the gap. The CDR3, as DNA: TGTGCCATCAGTTTAGAGGGGCGGGATGAGCAGTTCTTC. Translated, it gives CAISLEGRDEQFF.